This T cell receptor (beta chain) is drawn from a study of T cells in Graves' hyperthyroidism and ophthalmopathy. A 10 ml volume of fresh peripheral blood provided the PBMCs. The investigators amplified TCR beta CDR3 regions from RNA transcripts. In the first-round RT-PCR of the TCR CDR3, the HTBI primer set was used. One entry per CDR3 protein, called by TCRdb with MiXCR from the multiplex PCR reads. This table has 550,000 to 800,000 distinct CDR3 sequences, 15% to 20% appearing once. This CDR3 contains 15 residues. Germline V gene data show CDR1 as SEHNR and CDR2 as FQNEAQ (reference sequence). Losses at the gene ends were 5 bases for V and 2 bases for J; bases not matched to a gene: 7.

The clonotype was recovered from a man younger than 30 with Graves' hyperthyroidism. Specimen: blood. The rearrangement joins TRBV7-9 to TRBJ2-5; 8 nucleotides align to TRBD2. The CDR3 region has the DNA TGTGCCAGCAGCGTCGGGGGGGGCGGACAAGAGACCCAGTACTTC. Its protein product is CASSVGGGGQETQYF.